Below, 17 T cell receptor beta chains from the same sample are listed, as sequenced in a study of blood T cell repertoires in COVID-19 (dated by TCRdb to 2019 to 2021). The library came from the immunoSEQ multiplex PCR assay. The clones in this table, taken by TCRdb from immuneACCESS, are in-frame only. Not every clone is retained; where verified, under half of the shortfall comes from an unresolved V gene, and the cause of the rest is unknown. Counted in this sample were 200,000 to 300,000 clones; 75% to 85% of them appeared once. The top ten hold 6.5% to 9.5% of the sample. Sequencing was performed on peripheral blood. The receptors were sampled from a woman of 80 years or more with COVID-19, enrolled during active disease.

The chain joins TRBV3-1 (or the pseudogene TRBV3-2) to TRBJ2-1; no clear D gene. Germline assignment: CDR1 LGHDT and CDR2 YNNKEL (reference sequence). V gave up 10 bases and J gave up 7 bases, with 14 bases separating them. The CDR3 contains 12 residues. CDR3 protein: CATSLGRNEQFF. CDR3 sequence (DNA): TGTGCCACCTCCCTAGGTCGGAATGAGCAGTTCTTC.

This chain links TRBV3-1 (or the pseudogene TRBV3-2) with TRBJ1-2, with 7 bases aligning to TRBD1. The ends lost 3 bases at V and 9 bases at J; junction bases unmatched: 1. Germline values: CDR1 LGHDT, CDR2 YNNKEL (reference sequence). The CDR3 consists of 11 residues. The CDR3 bases are TGTGCCAGCAGCCAGACAGGGCGCTACACCTTC. This translates into CASSQTGRYTF.

This clone was seen a few times. This chain links TRBV2 with TRBJ2-7; D unresolved. Germline V CDR1 and CDR2: SNHLY, FYNNEI. The CDR3 runs 11 residues. Deletions cut 3 bases from V and 5 bases from J, with 5 bases between. The CDR3: CASSDIDEQYF. The CDR3 nucleotides read TGTGCCAGCAGTGATATTGACGAGCAGTACTTC. Full variable domain (rest looked up from reference TRBV2 and TRBJ2-7): EPEVTQTPSHQVTQMGQEVILRCVPISNHLYFYWYRQILGQKVEFLVSFYNNEISEKSEIFDDQFSVERPDGSNFTLKIRSTKLEDSAMYFCASSDIDEQYFGPGTRLTVT.

The chain carries TRBV5-1 and TRBJ2-7, with D possibly TRBD1 on 5 matching bases. The V and J ends lost 3 bases and 3 bases respectively, with 16 bases between them. Germline CDR1 is SGHRS and CDR2 is YFSETQ. This CDR3 region has 15 residues. CDR3 sequence: CASSSGQGKVYEQYF. The CDR3, as DNA: TGCGCCAGCAGCTCAGGGCAGGGTAAGGTCTACGAGCAGTACTTC.

The chain combines TRBV29-1 with TRBJ2-3; possibly TRBD2 for D (6 bases). Germline CDR1 reads SQVTM; CDR2 reads ANQGSEA. The V gene lost 5 bases and the J gene lost 0 bases, with 6 bases spanning the gap. The CDR3 loop spans 12 amino acids. Here the CDR3 reads CSVSGSTDTQYF. CDR3 sequence (DNA): TGCAGCGTTAGCGGGAGCACAGATACGCAGTATTTT.

CDR3 region: CASSPEAISTSGNTIYF. In nucleotides, the CDR3 is TGTGCCAGCTCACCCGAGGCGATCTCTACCTCTGGAAACACCATATATTTT. The J gene is TRBJ1-3, the V gene TRBV18; no reliable D call. The CDR3 totals 17 residues. V dropped 3 bases and J dropped 0 bases, with 15 bases sitting between them. Germline V gives CDR1 KGHSH, CDR2 LQKENI.

The chain is built from TRBV28 and TRBJ1-4; 7 bases line up with TRBD1. This CDR3 spans 15 amino acids. Unmatched junction bases numbered 8, after V lost 6 bases and J lost 4 bases. The germline gives CDR1 MDHEN, CDR2 SYDVKM. The CDR3 spells CASRSPRDSNEKLFF. CDR3 nucleotide sequence: TGTGCCAGCAGGTCGCCCCGGGACAGTAATGAAAAACTGTTTTTT. Variable domain in full (rest from reference TRBV28 and TRBJ1-4): DVKVTQSSRYLVKRTGEKVFLECVQDMDHENMFWYRQDPGLGLRLIYFSYDVKMKEKGDIPEGYSVSREKKERFSLILESASTNQTSMYLCASRSPRDSNEKLFFGSGTQLSVL.

In this sample, this clone turned up a few times. The rearrangement joins TRBV7-9 to TRBJ1-3; 7 nucleotides align to TRBD1. Germline trimming cut 3 bases from V and 0 bases from J; bases unmatched to any gene: 2. Germline loops: CDR1 SEHNR, CDR2 FQNEAQ (reference sequence). The CDR3 is made up of 15 amino acids. The CDR3 is CASSLGQISGNTIYF. Here the CDR3 DNA reads TGTGCCAGCAGCTTGGGACAGATCTCTGGAAACACCATATATTTT.

The gene calls are TRBV9 and TRBJ2-3; TRBD1 aligns across 8 bases. Germline V gene data show CDR1 as SGDLS and CDR2 as YYNGEE. The V segment lost 4 bases and the J segment 0 bases; nucleotides outside the gene matches: 4. There are 15 residues in the CDR3. The CDR3 is CASSKTGVSTDTQYF. DNA for the CDR3: TGTGCCAGCAGCAAGACAGGGGTAAGCACAGATACGCAGTATTTT.

This chain connects TRBV10-3 to TRBJ1-5; 9 nucleotides align to TRBD1. CDR1 ENHRY and CDR2 SYGVKD come from the germline V gene. After removal of 4 bases from V and 4 bases from J, the junction contained 5 bases not matched to a gene. This CDR3 is 15 amino acids long. The CDR3 region is CAISARGTGNQPQHF. CDR3 sequence (DNA): TGTGCCATCAGTGCTAGGGGGACAGGGAATCAGCCCCAGCATTTT.

This chain uses TRBV19 with TRBJ2-2; 10 bases agree with TRBD1. With V trimmed by 6 bases and J by 4 bases, 11 bases remained unmatched. This CDR3 contains 17 residues. CDR1 is LNHDA and CDR2 is SQIVND in the germline V gene (reference sequence). In nucleotides, the CDR3 is TGTGCCAGTAGCCGACGTGGACAGGGGGGTAGCACCGGGGAGCTGTTTTTT. It yields the protein CASSRRGQGGSTGELFF. Based on the CDR3 plus reference TRBV19 and TRBJ2-2, the full variable domain is DGGITQSPKYLFRKEGQNVTLSCEQNLNHDAMYWYRQDPGQGLRLIYYSQIVNDFQKGDIAEGYSVSREKKESFPLTVTSAQKNPTAFYLCASSRRGQGGSTGELFFGEGSRLTVL.

V usage is TRBV28 and J usage is TRBJ1-3; D gene ambiguous. The CDR3 loop spans 14 amino acids. Deletions cut 6 bases from V and 7 bases from J, with 16 bases between. Germline CDR1 is MDHEN and CDR2 is SYDVKM. CDR3 bases: TGTGCCAGCAGCCCGGGGAGAAGACTTAACACCATATATTTT. Residues: CASSPGRRLNTIYF.

This clone was detected only a few times. This chain connects TRBV18 to TRBJ1-2; 10 positions match TRBD1. Per the germline V gene, CDR1 is KGHSH and CDR2 is LQKENI. The CDR3 sequence is 16 residues long. With V trimmed by 3 bases and J by 4 bases, 8 bases remained unmatched. The CDR3 nucleotides are TGTGCCAGCTCACCCGGGACAGGGGAAATGATCTATGGCTACACCTTC. Its translation is CASSPGTGEMIYGYTF.

This clone was detected only once. The rearrangement uses TRBV18 and TRBJ2-1; TRBD2 is a possible D gene (7 bases). Trimming shortened V by 3 bases and J by 5 bases, and 17 bases separated the two germline ends. The CDR3 consists of 16 residues. CDR1 KGHSH and CDR2 LQKENI come from the germline V gene. The CDR3 DNA sequence: TGTGCCAGCTCACCGCAACGTAGGGGGGGGGACAATGAGCAGTTCTTC. Amino acid sequence: CASSPQRRGGDNEQFF.

The genes are TRBV7-9 and TRBJ2-5; a weak D match, TRBD1 (5 bases). This CDR3 has 18 amino acids. Germline CDR1 reads SEHNR; CDR2 reads FQNEAQ (reference sequence). V was pared by 5 bases and J by 5 bases, with 27 bases between. CDR3 residues: CASSPRRSGAPKFETQYF. The CDR3 region has the DNA TGTGCCAGCAGCCCCCGTCGGAGTGGGGCCCCCAAGTTTGAGACCCAGTACTTC.

The chain recombines TRBV5-1 with TRBJ2-7; TRBD2 aligns across 8 bases. V was pared by 2 bases and J by 2 bases, with 6 bases of the junction left unmatched. Germline V gene data show CDR1 as SGHRS and CDR2 as YFSETQ. The CDR3 loop spans 15 amino acids. The CDR3 DNA sequence: TGCGCCAGCAGCTTCCGGGGGGGGACCACCTACGAGCAGTACTTC. As protein: CASSFRGGTTYEQYF. Together with reference TRBV5-1 and TRBJ2-7, the CDR3 gives the full variable domain: KAGVTQTPRYLIKTRGQQVTLSCSPISGHRSVSWYQQTPGQGLQFLFEYFSETQRNKGNFPGRFSGRQFSNSRSEMNVSTLELGDSALYLCASSFRGGTTYEQYFGPGTRLTVT.

The chain recombines TRBV11-2 with TRBJ2-7, with D unresolved. Germline CDR1 and CDR2: SGHAT and FQNNGV. The length of the CDR3 is 11 residues. Between the trimmed V and J ends, which lost 3 bases and 3 bases, there was a span of 3 bases. The CDR3 DNA sequence: TGTGCCAGCAGCTTTCACTACGAGCAGTACTTC. It specifies CASSFHYEQYF.